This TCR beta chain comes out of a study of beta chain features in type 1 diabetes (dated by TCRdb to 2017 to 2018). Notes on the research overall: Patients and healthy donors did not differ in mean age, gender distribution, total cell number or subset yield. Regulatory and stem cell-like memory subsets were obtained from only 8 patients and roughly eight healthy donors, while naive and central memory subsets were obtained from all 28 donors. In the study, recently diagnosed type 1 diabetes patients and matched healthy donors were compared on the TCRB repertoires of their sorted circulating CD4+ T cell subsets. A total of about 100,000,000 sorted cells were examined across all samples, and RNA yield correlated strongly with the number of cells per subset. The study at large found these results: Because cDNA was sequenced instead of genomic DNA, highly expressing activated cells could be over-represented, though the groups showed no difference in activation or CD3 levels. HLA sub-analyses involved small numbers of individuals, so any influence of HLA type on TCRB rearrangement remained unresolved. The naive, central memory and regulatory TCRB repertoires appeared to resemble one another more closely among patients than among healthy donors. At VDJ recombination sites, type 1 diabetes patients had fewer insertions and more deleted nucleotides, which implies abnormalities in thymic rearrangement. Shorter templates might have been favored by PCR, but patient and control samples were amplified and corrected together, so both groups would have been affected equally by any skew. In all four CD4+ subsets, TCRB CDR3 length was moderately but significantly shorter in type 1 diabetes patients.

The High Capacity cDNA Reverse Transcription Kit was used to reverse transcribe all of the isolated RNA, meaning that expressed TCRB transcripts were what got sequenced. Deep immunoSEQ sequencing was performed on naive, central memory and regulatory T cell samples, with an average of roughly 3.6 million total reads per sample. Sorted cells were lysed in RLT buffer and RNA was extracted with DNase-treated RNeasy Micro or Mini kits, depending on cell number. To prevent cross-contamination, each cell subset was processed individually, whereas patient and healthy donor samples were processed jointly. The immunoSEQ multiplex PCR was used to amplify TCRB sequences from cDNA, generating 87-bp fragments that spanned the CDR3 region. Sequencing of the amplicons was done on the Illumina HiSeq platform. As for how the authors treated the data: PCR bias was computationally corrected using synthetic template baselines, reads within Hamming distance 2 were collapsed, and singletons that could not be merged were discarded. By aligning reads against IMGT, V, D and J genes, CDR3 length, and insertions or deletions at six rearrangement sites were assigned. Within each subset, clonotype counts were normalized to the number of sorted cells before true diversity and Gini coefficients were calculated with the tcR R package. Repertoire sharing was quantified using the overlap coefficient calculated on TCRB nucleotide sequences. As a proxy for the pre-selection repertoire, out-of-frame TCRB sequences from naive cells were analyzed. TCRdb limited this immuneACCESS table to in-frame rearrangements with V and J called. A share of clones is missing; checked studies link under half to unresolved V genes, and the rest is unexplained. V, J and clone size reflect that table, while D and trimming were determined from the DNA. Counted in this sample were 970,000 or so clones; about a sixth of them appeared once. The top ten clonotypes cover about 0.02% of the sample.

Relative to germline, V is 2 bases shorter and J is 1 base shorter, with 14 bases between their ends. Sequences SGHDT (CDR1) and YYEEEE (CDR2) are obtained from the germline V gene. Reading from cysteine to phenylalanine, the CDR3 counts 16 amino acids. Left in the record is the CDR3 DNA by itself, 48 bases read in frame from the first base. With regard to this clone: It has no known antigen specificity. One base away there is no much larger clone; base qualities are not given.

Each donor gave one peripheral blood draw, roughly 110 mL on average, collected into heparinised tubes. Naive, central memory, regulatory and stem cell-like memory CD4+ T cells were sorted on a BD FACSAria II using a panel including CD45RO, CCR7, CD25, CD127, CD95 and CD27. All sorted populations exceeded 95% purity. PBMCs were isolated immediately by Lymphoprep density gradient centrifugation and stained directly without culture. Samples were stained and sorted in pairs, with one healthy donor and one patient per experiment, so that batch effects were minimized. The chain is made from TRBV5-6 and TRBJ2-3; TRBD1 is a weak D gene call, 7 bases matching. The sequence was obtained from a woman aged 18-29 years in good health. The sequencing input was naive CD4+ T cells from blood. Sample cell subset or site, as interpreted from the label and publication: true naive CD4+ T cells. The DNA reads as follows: TGTGCCAGCAGCTTTGGTCGGGGGACAGGCACAGATACGCAGTATTTT. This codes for CASSFGRGTGTDTQYF.